This TCR beta chain stems from a study of blood T cell repertoires in COVID-19. This CDR3 contains 15 residues. CDR1 and CDR2 from the germline V gene are SGHTA and FQGNSA. V trimming: 2 bases; J trimming: 5 bases; junction bases outside the gene matches: 6. Sequenced by immunoSEQ multiplex PCR; TCRdb stores in-frame clones only, minus some. In the table there are more than 40,000 clones, roughly nine tenths of which are singletons. The chain has TRBV7-2 and TRBJ2-1, with 7 nucleotides matching TRBD1. The sequenced sample consisted of peripheral blood. This TCR came from a man in his 60s with acute or convalescent COVID-19. This chain's CDR3 is CASSLWAGGDNEQFF. CDR3 nucleotide sequence: TGTGCCAGCAGCTTATGGGCAGGGGGAGACAATGAGCAGTTCTTC.